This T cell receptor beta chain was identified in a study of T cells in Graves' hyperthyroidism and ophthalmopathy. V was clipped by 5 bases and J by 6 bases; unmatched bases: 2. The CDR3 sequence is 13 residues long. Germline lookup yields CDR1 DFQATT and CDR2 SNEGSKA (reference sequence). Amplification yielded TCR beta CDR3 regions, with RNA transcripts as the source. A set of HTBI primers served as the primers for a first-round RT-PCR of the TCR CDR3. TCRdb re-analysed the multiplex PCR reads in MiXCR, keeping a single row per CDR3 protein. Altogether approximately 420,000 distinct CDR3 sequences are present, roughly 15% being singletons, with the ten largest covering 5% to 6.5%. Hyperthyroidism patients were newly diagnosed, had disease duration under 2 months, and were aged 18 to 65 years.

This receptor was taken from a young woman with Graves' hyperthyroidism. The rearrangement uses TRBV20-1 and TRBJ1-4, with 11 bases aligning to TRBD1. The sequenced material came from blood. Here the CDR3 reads CSAQGQGDEKLFF. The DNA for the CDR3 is TGCAGTGCTCAGGGACAGGGGGATGAAAAACTGTTTTTT.